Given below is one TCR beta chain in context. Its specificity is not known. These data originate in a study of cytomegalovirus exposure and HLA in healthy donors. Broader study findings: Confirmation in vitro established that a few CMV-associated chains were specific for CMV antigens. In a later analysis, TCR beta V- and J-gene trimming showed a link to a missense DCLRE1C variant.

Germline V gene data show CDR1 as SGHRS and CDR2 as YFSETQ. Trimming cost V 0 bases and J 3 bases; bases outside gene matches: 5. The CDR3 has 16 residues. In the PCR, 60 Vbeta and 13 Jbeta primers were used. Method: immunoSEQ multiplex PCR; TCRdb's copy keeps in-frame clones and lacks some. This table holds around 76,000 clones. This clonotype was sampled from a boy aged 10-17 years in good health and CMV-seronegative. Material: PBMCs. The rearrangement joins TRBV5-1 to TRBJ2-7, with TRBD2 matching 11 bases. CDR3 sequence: CASSLEGLAVNYEQYF. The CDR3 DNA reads TGCGCCAGCAGCTTGGAGGGACTAGCGGTGAACTACGAGCAGTACTTC.